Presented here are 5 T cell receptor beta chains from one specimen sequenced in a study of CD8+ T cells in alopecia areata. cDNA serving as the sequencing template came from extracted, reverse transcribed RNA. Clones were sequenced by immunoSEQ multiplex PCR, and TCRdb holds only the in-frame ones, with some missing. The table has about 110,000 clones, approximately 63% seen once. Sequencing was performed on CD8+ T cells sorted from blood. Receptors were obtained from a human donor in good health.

CDR3 sequence (DNA): TGCAGCGTTACCAGTGGGACTAGCGATTCCTACGAGCAGTACTTC. Amino acids: CSVTSGTSDSYEQYF. The J gene is TRBJ2-7, the V gene TRBV29-1; TRBD2 matches 10 bases. Germline V gene lookup returns CDR1 SQVTM and CDR2 ANQGSEA. CDR3 length equals 15 residues. The V and J ends lost 5 bases and 1 base, in that order; junction bases with no gene match: 8.

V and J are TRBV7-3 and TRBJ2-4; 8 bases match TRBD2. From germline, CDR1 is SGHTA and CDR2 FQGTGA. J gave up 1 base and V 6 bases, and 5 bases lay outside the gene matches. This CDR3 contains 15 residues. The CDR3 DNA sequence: TGTGCCAGCAGTGCCGGGGGGGCCGCCAAAAACATTCAGTACTTC. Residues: CASSAGGAAKNIQYF.

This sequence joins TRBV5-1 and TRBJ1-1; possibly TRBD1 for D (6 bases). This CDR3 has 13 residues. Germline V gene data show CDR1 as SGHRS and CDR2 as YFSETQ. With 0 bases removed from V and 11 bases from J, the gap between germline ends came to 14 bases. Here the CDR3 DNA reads TGCGCCAGCAGCTTGGAGAATGTAGGGGGGGCTTTCTTT. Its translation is CASSLENVGGAFF.

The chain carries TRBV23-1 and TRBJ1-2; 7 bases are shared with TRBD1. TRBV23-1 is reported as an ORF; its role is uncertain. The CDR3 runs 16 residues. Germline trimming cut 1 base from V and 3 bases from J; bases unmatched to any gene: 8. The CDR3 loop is CASSQWDPTGDYGYTF. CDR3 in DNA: TGCGCCAGCAGTCAATGGGACCCTACAGGGGACTATGGCTACACCTTC.

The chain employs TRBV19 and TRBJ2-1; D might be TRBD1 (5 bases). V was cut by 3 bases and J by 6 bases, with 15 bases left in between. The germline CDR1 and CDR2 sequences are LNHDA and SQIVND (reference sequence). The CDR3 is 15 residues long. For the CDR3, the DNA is TGTGCCAGTAGTATTCGTGACAGTTGGAGCAATGAGCAGTTCTTC. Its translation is CASSIRDSWSNEQFF.